Sequencing of this T cell receptor beta chain was carried out in a study of T cell repertoires in cytomegalovirus infection. Study-wide results and caveats: HLA-C-restricted CMV clonotypes gave the most frequent clonotype in two of eight donors.

TCRdb re-called the reads through MiXCR, storing one row per CDR3 protein. Of 200,000 to 250,000 distinct CDR3 sequences listed, over 20% were seen once; the top ten hold 15% to 20%. This clonotype was picked up many times. The antigen remains undetermined. The CDR3 has 12 residues. V gave up 4 bases and J gave up 3 bases, with 7 bases separating them. Germline CDR1 and CDR2: SEHNR and FQNEAQ (reference sequence). The chain couples TRBV7-9 to TRBJ2-7; D uncertain. The source of this sequence is a human donor in good health (CMV status not recorded). Some clones in this sample may be carry-over from other donors' samples. The sample consisted of CD8+ T cells from PBMCs. The CDR3 sequence is CASSSSGYEQYF. CDR3 nucleotides: TGTGCCAGCAGCTCGTCCGGCTACGAGCAGTACTTC. The whole variable domain, remainder taken from reference TRBV7-9 and TRBJ2-7, is DTGVSQNPRHKITKRGQNVTFRCDPISEHNRLYWYRQTLGQGPEFLTYFQNEAQLEKSRLLSDRFSAERPKGSFSTLEIQRTEQGDSAMYLCASSSSGYEQYFGPGTRLTVT.